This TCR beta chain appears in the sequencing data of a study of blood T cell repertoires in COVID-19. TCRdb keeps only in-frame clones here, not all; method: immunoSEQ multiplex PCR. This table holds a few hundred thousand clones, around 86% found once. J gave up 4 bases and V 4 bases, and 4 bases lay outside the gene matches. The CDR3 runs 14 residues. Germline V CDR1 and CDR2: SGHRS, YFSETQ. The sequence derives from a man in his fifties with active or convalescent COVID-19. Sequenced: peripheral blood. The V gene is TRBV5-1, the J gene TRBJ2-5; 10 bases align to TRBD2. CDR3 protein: CASSVLAGVETQYF. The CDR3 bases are TGCGCCAGCAGCGTCCTAGCGGGAGTAGAGACCCAGTACTTC.